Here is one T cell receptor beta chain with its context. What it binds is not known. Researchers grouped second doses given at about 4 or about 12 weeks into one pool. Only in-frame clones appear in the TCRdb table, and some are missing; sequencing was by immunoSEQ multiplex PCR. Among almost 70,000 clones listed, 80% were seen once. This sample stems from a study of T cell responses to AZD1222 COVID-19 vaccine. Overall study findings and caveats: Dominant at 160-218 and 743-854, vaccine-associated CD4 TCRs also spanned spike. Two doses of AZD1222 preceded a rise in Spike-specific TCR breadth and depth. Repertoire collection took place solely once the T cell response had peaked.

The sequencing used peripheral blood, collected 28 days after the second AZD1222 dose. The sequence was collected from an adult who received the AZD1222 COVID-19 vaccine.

CDR3 sequence: CASTVDRGANYGYTF. The CDR3 DNA reads TGTGCCAGCACCGTGGACAGGGGGGCTAACTATGGCTACACCTTC. J is TRBJ1-2 and V is TRBV2; 10 nucleotides agree with TRBD1. Per germline, CDR1 SNHLY and CDR2 FYNNEI. The CDR3 has 15 residues. V lost 7 bases, J lost 0 bases, and 5 bases stayed unmatched. The full variable domain, completed using reference TRBV2 and TRBJ1-2, is EPEVTQTPSHQVTQMGQEVILRCVPISNHLYFYWYRQILGQKVEFLVSFYNNEISEKSEIFDDQFSVERPDGSNFTLKIRSTKLEDSAMYFCASTVDRGANYGYTFGSGTRLTVV.